The clone carrying this T cell receptor (beta chain) has more than one count but fewer than ten. What it binds is unknown. The entry originates in a study of T cells after yellow fever vaccination. Germline CDR1 is SSHAT and CDR2 is FNYEAQ (reference sequence). V dropped 2 bases and J dropped 4; count of bases not matched to a gene: 5. The CDR3 runs 15 residues. They built TCR cDNA with 5'RACE template switching, a step that put in a universal primer site and UMIs. MiXCR, run by TCRdb on the 5' RACE reads, gives a single entry per CDR3 protein. The profile shows around 310,000 distinct CDR3 sequences, more than 3% of them singletons. Study-wide findings and caveats: The CD4 compartment and the CD8 compartment contained a small share of clonotypes in common. Booster samples showed a return of most primary-vaccination clones (around 96% CD4, roughly 85% CD8).

This receptor was taken from a man between 18 and 35 years old who received the YFV17D yellow fever vaccine. The chain combines TRBV7-7 with TRBJ2-7; 10 bases are a match to TRBD1. Source: PBMCs, taken on the day of the yellow fever booster vaccination. DNA for the CDR3: TGTGCCAGCAGCTTAAGACCGGGACAGGGGTACGAGCAGTACTTC. Amino acids: CASSLRPGQGYEQYF. The full variable domain, rest sourced from reference TRBV7-7 and TRBJ2-7, is GAGVSQSPRYKVTKRGQDVTLRCDPISSHATLYWYQQALGQGPEFLTYFNYEAQPDKSGLPSDRFSAERPEGSISTLTIQRTEQRDSAMYRCASSLRPGQGYEQYFGPGTRLTVT.